This TCR beta chain was documented in a study of blood T cell repertoires in COVID-19. Study overall: The cDNA or gDNA used as material had been derived from T cells, B-cell-depleted T cells, or PBMCs.

Sequenced by immunoSEQ multiplex PCR; TCRdb stores in-frame clones only, minus some. The sample holds around 37,000 clones; 80% to 90% are singletons and the top ten take more than 1.5%. V gave up 8 bases and J gave up 0 bases, with 11 bases separating them. This CDR3 region has 14 residues. CDR1 and CDR2 from the germline V gene are MNHEY and SMNVEV (reference sequence). The sequenced material came from peripheral blood. This chain uses TRBV27 with TRBJ1-5; tentative D call: TRBD1 (6 bases). The sequence was obtained from a man in his 60s with COVID-19, enrolled during active disease. CDR3 nucleotide sequence: TGTGCCAGCGTTAGGACAGCTAGCAATCAGCCCCAGCATTTT. The encoded protein is CASVRTASNQPQHF.